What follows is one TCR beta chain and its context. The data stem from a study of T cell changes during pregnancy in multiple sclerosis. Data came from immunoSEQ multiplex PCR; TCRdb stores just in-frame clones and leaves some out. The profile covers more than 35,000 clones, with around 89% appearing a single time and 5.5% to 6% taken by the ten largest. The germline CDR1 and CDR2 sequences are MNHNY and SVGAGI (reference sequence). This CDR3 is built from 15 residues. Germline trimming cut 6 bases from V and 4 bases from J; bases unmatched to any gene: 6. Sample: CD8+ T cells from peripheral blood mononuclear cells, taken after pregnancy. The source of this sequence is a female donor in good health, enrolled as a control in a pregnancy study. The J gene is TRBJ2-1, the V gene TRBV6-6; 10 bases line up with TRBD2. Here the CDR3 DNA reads TGTGCCAGCAGACAACTAGCGGGGCCATACAATGAGCAGTTCTTC. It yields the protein CASRQLAGPYNEQFF.